Below are 24 T cell receptor beta chains sequenced from a single sample in a study of a mutant IDH1 vaccine in newly diagnosed glioma. These receptors' antigens are unknown. Profiled with immunoSEQ multiplex PCR; TCRdb holds only in-frame clones, not every one. The sample lists roughly 30,000 clones, 81% seen once, with approximately 15% in the top ten. Time point here: week 35, safety follow-up. The investigators gave 300 ug of mutant IDH1 20-mer peptide in each vaccine dose, together with topical imiquimod. The source was PBMCs, collected from a glioma patient whose treatment included an IDH1 peptide vaccine. The receptors were gathered from a man younger than 40 with glioma.

The gene calls are TRBV7-6 and TRBJ2-7, with D possibly matching TRBD1 (5 bases). The V gene's germline CDR1 is SGHVS and CDR2 FNYEAQ. Trimming shortened V by 0 bases and J by 5 bases, and 14 bases separated the two germline ends. CDR3 size: 15 residues. The CDR3 reads CASSLASQKGHEQYF. CDR3 in DNA: TGTGCCAGCAGCTTAGCTTCCCAAAAGGGGCACGAGCAGTACTTC.

The chain combines TRBV5-1 with TRBJ1-4; tentatively, D is TRBD1 (6 bases). The CDR3 sequence is 15 residues long. V was trimmed by 0 bases and J by 4 bases, leaving 10 bases between them. CDR1 is SGHRS and CDR2 is YFSETQ in the germline V gene. DNA for the CDR3: TGCGCCAGCAGCTTGGGACAGGCCTTTAATGAAAAACTGTTTTTT. It codes for CASSLGQAFNEKLFF.

CDR3 sequence reads: CASSLQPVTEAFF. The CDR3, as DNA: TGTGCCAGCAGTTTACAGCCAGTAACTGAAGCTTTCTTT. The V call is TRBV27, the J call TRBJ1-1, with D unresolved. Trimming cost V 2 bases and J 5 bases, with 9 bases left between them. The CDR3 sequence is 13 residues long. The germline gives CDR1 MNHEY, CDR2 SMNVEV (reference sequence).

This clone was observed a handful of times. This chain uses TRBV5-1 with TRBJ1-1; D ambiguous. CDR1 SGHRS and CDR2 YFSETQ come from the germline V gene. The ends were cut back, 5 bases at V and 7 bases at J, with 9 bases in the middle. The CDR3 has 11 amino acids. The CDR3 protein is CASRSDVEAFF. For the CDR3, the DNA is TGCGCCAGCAGGTCGGACGTTGAAGCTTTCTTT.

This chain connects TRBV19 to TRBJ2-5; D might be TRBD1 or TRBD2, each matching 5 bases. V lost 8 bases, J lost 2 bases, and 12 bases lay in between. The CDR3 is 13 amino acids. Germline lookup yields CDR1 LNHDA and CDR2 SQIVND (reference sequence). CDR3 amino acids: CASGPGRQETQYF. The CDR3 region has the DNA TGTGCCAGTGGCCCGGGACGGCAAGAGACCCAGTACTTC.

This chain joins TRBV5-6 and TRBJ2-1; 7 bases line up with TRBD2. This CDR3 comprises 15 residues. Trimming took 3 bases from V and 5 from J; bases not matched to a gene: 8. Germline V gene sequence: CDR1 SGHDT, CDR2 YYEEEE. CDR3 region: CASSSRGRAHNEQFF. CDR3 nucleotides: TGTGCCAGCAGCTCGCGGGGGAGGGCCCACAATGAGCAGTTCTTC.

This chain joins TRBV6-4 and TRBJ2-3, with a possible D match to TRBD1 (6 bases). The germline CDR1 and CDR2 sequences are MRHNA and SNTAGT. The CDR3 is 14 residues long. The V end lost 6 bases, the J end lost 4 bases, and 14 bases lay between the germline ends. CDR3 in amino acids: CASSLQGLSDTQYF. The CDR3 DNA reads TGTGCCAGCAGCCTACAGGGTTTGTCAGATACGCAGTATTTT.

V is TRBV19 and J is TRBJ1-1; TRBD1 might be the D (5 bases). There are 12 residues in the CDR3. V lost 3 bases to trimming and J lost 6 bases, with 8 bases between them. Germline CDR1 and CDR2: LNHDA and SQIVND (reference sequence). The CDR3 DNA follows: TGTGCCAGTAGTATTCAGGGATCTGAAGCTTTCTTT. As protein: CASSIQGSEAFF.

This chain joins TRBV5-1 and TRBJ1-4; D not certain. Germline CDR1 and CDR2: SGHRS and YFSETQ. The V and J ends lost 5 bases and 0 bases respectively, with 11 bases between them. The CDR3 loop spans 15 amino acids. CDR3 loop: CASRRTDSTNEKLFF. The CDR3, as DNA: TGCGCCAGCAGACGAACCGATTCAACTAATGAAAAACTGTTTTTT. The entire variable domain, with the rest obtained from reference TRBV5-1 and TRBJ1-4, is as follows: KAGVTQTPRYLIKTRGQQVTLSCSPISGHRSVSWYQQTPGQGLQFLFEYFSETQRNKGNFPGRFSGRQFSNSRSEMNVSTLELGDSALYLCASRRTDSTNEKLFFGSGTQLSVL.

V is TRBV5-1 and J is TRBJ1-2; 8 bases agree with TRBD1. The CDR3 has 14 residues. Losses at the gene ends were 1 base for V and 13 bases for J; bases not matched to a gene: 12. In germline, CDR1 is SGHRS, CDR2 YFSETQ. CDR3 in amino acids: CASSLPRDRPIPTF. The DNA for the CDR3 is TGCGCCAGCAGCTTGCCTCGGGACAGGCCTATACCCACCTTC.

The CDR3 region is CASSFPGGYGYTF. DNA for the CDR3: TGTGCCAGCAGTTTCCCGGGGGGCTATGGCTACACCTTC. This chain connects TRBV27 to TRBJ1-2, with D tentatively TRBD1 (5 bases). Germline V gene lookup returns CDR1 MNHEY and CDR2 SMNVEV (reference sequence). This CDR3 has 13 residues. Trimming cost V 3 bases and J 4 bases, with 9 bases left between them.

The chain employs TRBV4-1 and TRBJ2-4; 14 bases fit TRBD2. Germline assignment: CDR1 MGHRA and CDR2 YSYEKL. Trimming removed 6 bases from V and 4 bases from J; junction bases left unmatched: 2. The CDR3 is 15 amino acids. CDR3 in amino acids: CASRRLAGGKNIQYF. The CDR3 region has the DNA TGCGCCAGCAGGCGACTAGCGGGAGGGAAAAACATTCAGTACTTC.

The rearrangement links TRBV7-9 to TRBJ2-7; 7 bases fit TRBD2. With 3 bases clipped from V and 3 bases from J, the junction kept 5 bases outside the gene matches. CDR3 length equals 14 residues. The germline gives CDR1 SEHNR, CDR2 FQNEAQ (reference sequence). DNA for the CDR3: TGTGCCAGCAGCTTCTCGACTAGCATCTACGAGCAGTACTTC. Translating gives CASSFSTSIYEQYF.

The chain recombines TRBV27 with TRBJ2-7; 14 nucleotides match TRBD2. This CDR3 contains 18 residues. The junction had 10 bases not matched to a gene; V was cut back by 5 bases and J by 1 base. Looked up from germline, CDR1 is MNHEY and CDR2 is SMNVEV (reference sequence). This CDR3 is CASSLRLAGGPLSYEQYF. The CDR3 DNA reads as TGTGCCAGCAGTCTAAGACTAGCGGGAGGGCCTCTGTCCTACGAGCAGTACTTC.

The V gene is TRBV11-2, the J gene TRBJ1-4; no clear D. CDR3 size: 15 residues. The germline V gene has CDR1 SGHAT and CDR2 FQNNGV. Trimming cost V 2 bases and J 4 bases, with 11 bases left between them. The CDR3 sequence is CASSLRPNGNEKLFF. CDR3 nucleotide sequence: TGTGCCAGCAGCTTAAGACCAAATGGTAATGAAAAACTGTTTTTT. The whole variable domain, filled in from reference TRBV11-2 and TRBJ1-4, reads EAGVAQSPRYKIIEKRQSVAFWCNPISGHATLYWYQQILGQGPKLLIQFQNNGVVDDSQLPKDRFSAERLKGVDSTLKIQPAKLEDSAVYLCASSLRPNGNEKLFFGSGTQLSVL.

This chain uses TRBV6-6 with TRBJ1-2; D is ambiguous. The V gene lost 6 bases and the J gene lost 3 bases, with 20 bases spanning the gap. Germline values: CDR1 MNHNY, CDR2 SVGAGI (reference sequence). This CDR3 has 16 amino acids. CDR3 protein: CASRYRRKSTDYGYTF. The DNA for the CDR3 is TGTGCCAGCAGATATCGACGGAAAAGCACGGACTATGGCTACACCTTC.

DNA for the CDR3: TGCGCCAGCAGCCCCTTAGGACTAGCGGGAGGTTTCTACGAGCAGTACTTC. Amino acids: CASSPLGLAGGFYEQYF. This chain uses TRBV4-1 with TRBJ2-7; 14 positions match TRBD2. The CDR3 is made up of 17 amino acids. Per germline, CDR1 MGHRA and CDR2 YSYEKL. Trimming cost V 4 bases and J 3 bases; bases outside gene matches: 8.

This sequence joins TRBV25-1 and TRBJ1-2, with 8 bases fitting TRBD1. This CDR3 region has 12 residues. CDR1 and CDR2 (germline): MGHDK, SYGVNS. The junction had 8 bases not matched to a gene; V was cut back by 4 bases and J by 13 bases. This CDR3 is CASSGLQGVSTF. Written as DNA, the CDR3 is TGTGCCAGCAGTGGATTACAGGGGGTTAGCACCTTC.

The chain is built from TRBV6-5 and TRBJ1-2; the D is unclear. V lost 6 bases and J lost 4, with 18 bases in between. Germline CDR1 reads MNHEY; CDR2 reads SVGAGI. This CDR3 is built from 15 residues. CDR3 loop: CASSYGNEGSYGYTF. CDR3 in DNA: TGTGCCAGCAGCTACGGGAATGAGGGTAGCTATGGCTACACCTTC.

The J gene is TRBJ2-7, the V gene TRBV7-8; either TRBD1 or TRBD2 may supply D (5 bases each). The germline gives CDR1 SGHVS, CDR2 FQNEAQ. This CDR3 spans 13 amino acids. The V end was cut by 5 bases, the J end by 3 bases, with 11 bases between. CDR3 residues: CASSRGRLYEQYF. Written as DNA, the CDR3 is TGTGCCAGCAGCCGGGGACGGCTCTACGAGCAGTACTTC.

This clone came up a few times. The chain couples TRBV5-1 to TRBJ1-1; perhaps TRBD1 as D (5 bases). Trimming removed 1 base at V and 1 base at J, with 8 bases between. This CDR3 has 14 amino acids. Germline CDR1 is SGHRS and CDR2 is YFSETQ. For the CDR3, the DNA is TGCGCCAGCAGCTTGCCTACAGGGAACACTGAAGCTTTCTTT. Amino acid sequence: CASSLPTGNTEAFF.

The J gene is TRBJ2-7, the V gene TRBV14; 9 bases line up with TRBD1. Per the germline V gene, CDR1 is SGHDN and CDR2 is FVKESK. The CDR3 spans 15 residues. After removal of 4 bases from V and 2 bases from J, the junction contained 6 bases not matched to a gene. The chain's CDR3 is CASSPLGTGTYEQYF. The CDR3 DNA reads as TGTGCCAGCAGCCCTCTAGGGACAGGGACCTACGAGCAGTACTTC.

The genes are TRBV30 and TRBJ2-7; D tentatively fits TRBD1 or TRBD2 (5 bases each). The CDR3 contains 15 residues. Trimming pared 1 base from V and 2 bases from J, leaving 15 bases between. From germline, CDR1 is GTSNPN and CDR2 SVGIG (reference sequence). CDR3 DNA: TGTGCCTGGAGTGCTCTAAGGGACGTGGCCTACGAGCAGTACTTC. It encodes CAWSALRDVAYEQYF.

This rearrangement joins TRBV7-2 to TRBJ1-5; D perhaps matches TRBD1 (5 bases). There are 15 residues in the CDR3. CDR1 is SGHTA and CDR2 is FQGNSA in the germline V gene. Trimming left V 0 bases short and J 9 bases short, with 15 bases between. The CDR3 DNA reads TGTGCCAGCAGCTTAGCAGGGGCGCGGGGAGGGCCCCAGCATTTT. This translates into CASSLAGARGGPQHF.